These 9 T cell receptor beta chains were all obtained from the same sample, sequenced in a study of blood T cell repertoires in COVID-19. Generated by immunoSEQ multiplex PCR, the TCRdb table keeps only in-frame clones and is missing some. This table has roughly 150,000 clones, about 80% appearing once. The sequencing input was PBMCs or T cells enriched from blood (not recorded which). The receptors originated from a woman aged 18-29 years who had been exposed to COVID-19.

The J gene is TRBJ1-5, the V gene TRBV3-1 (or the pseudogene TRBV3-2); 7 nucleotides match TRBD1. This CDR3 has 17 residues. The germline V gene encodes CDR1 LGHDT and CDR2 YNNKEL (reference sequence). Losses at the gene ends were 1 base for V and 0 bases for J; bases not matched to a gene: 6. Here the CDR3 reads CASSQGNRGYSNQPQHF. CDR3 DNA sequence: TGTGCCAGCAGCCAAGGTAACAGGGGATATAGCAATCAGCCCCAGCATTTT.

This clone turned up a few times. V gene TRBV27 combines with J gene TRBJ2-1; 11 nucleotides match TRBD2. Per the germline V gene, CDR1 is MNHEY and CDR2 is SMNVEV (reference sequence). The CDR3 sequence is 17 residues long. Trimming removed 8 bases from V and 8 bases from J; junction bases left unmatched: 17. The CDR3 DNA sequence: TGTGCCAGCTGGGGGGGTAGCGGGAGGGCCGTGATCCATGAGCAGTTCTTC. Its protein is CASWGGSGRAVIHEQFF.

The gene calls are TRBV9 and TRBJ1-1; TRBD1 aligns across 7 bases. Germline V lookup: CDR1 SGDLS, CDR2 YYNGEE. J lost 6 bases, V lost 3 bases, and 8 bases had no gene match. This CDR3 is 14 amino acids long. The chain's CDR3 is CASSAVPGQSEAFF. The CDR3 DNA follows: TGTGCCAGCAGCGCAGTCCCGGGACAGTCTGAAGCTTTCTTT.

This clone has a single count. V usage is TRBV27 and J usage is TRBJ2-7, with 7 bases matching TRBD2. The J segment lost 12 bases and the V segment lost 5 bases, leaving 13 bases of the junction unmatched. The CDR3 covers 13 residues. From germline, CDR1 is MNHEY and CDR2 SMNVEV (reference sequence). The chain's CDR3 is CASSPDLGRVTYF. CDR3 in DNA: TGTGCCAGCAGTCCGGACCTAGGGAGGGTCACGTACTTC.

The chain employs TRBV29-1 and TRBJ2-3; maybe TRBD2 (5 bases). V was pared by 6 bases and J by 0 bases, with 16 bases between. Germline CDR1 SQVTM, CDR2 ANQGSEA. There are 15 residues in the CDR3. CDR3 DNA sequence: TGCAGCGTCCGACCCATGTTAGCGAGCACAGATACGCAGTATTTT. Protein sequence: CSVRPMLASTDTQYF.

The genes are TRBV4-2 and TRBJ1-2, with D possibly matching TRBD1 (5 bases). The germline CDR1 and CDR2 sequences are LGHNA and YNFKEQ. The CDR3 sequence is 14 residues long. The V end was cut by 1 base, the J end by 4 bases, with 10 bases between. CDR3 amino acids: CASSQAAGGYGYTF. The DNA for the CDR3 is TGTGCCAGCAGCCAAGCCGCGGGGGGCTATGGCTACACCTTC.

The chain carries TRBV18 and TRBJ2-7; tentatively, D is TRBD1 (6 bases). Per germline, CDR1 KGHSH and CDR2 LQKENI. V lost 5 bases to trimming and J lost 2 bases, with 7 bases between them. The CDR3 runs 12 residues. The CDR3 protein is CASSTGTYEQYF. The CDR3 bases are TGTGCCAGCTCAACAGGGACCTACGAGCAGTACTTC.

The chain links TRBV7-8 to TRBJ2-7, with no clear D. CDR1 SGHVS and CDR2 FQNEAQ come from the germline V gene. CDR3 length: 11 residues. The V end was cut by 4 bases, the J end by 7 bases, with 8 bases between. The CDR3 sequence: CASSSHEEQYF. DNA of the CDR3: TGTGCCAGCAGCTCCCATGAGGAGCAGTACTTC.

This rearrangement joins TRBV30 to TRBJ2-1; maybe TRBD2 (5 bases). With 0 bases removed from V and 11 bases from J, the gap between germline ends came to 11 bases. Germline lookup yields CDR1 GTSNPN and CDR2 SVGIG (reference sequence). CDR3 size: 12 residues. Written as DNA, the CDR3 is TGTGCCTGGAGTGTACCTCGAGGGAAGCAGTTCTTC. This sequence encodes CAWSVPRGKQFF.